This TCR beta chain was captured in a study of blood T cell repertoires in COVID-19. About the research overall: Collection of acute and convalescent COVID-19 samples took place in the United States, Italy and Spain.

Unmatched junction bases numbered 8, after V lost 0 bases and J lost 3 bases. The CDR3 spans 17 residues. The V gene's germline CDR1 is WNHNN and CDR2 SYGVQD (reference sequence). Here immunoSEQ multiplex PCR was the method, and the copy in TCRdb shows in-frame clones only, minus some. The sample lists approximately 300,000 clones, about 92% occurring once. Cohort assignment relied on participant-reported clinical history. Two negative PCRs, clearance, or symptom resolution had been documented for recovered Cohort 3 donors. V gene TRBV10-1 combines with J gene TRBJ1-2, with 9 bases matching TRBD1. Sequencing used PBMCs or T cells enriched from blood (not recorded which). The clonotype originates from a woman in her twenties or thirties who had recovered from COVID-19. The CDR3 sequence is CASSESERTGEDYGYTF. The CDR3, as DNA: TGCGCCAGCAGTGAGTCGGAAAGGACAGGGGAGGACTATGGCTACACCTTC.